Listed below are T cell receptor beta chains from one sample, sequenced in a study of T cells in Graves' hyperthyroidism and ophthalmopathy. TCRdb re-derived calls from the multiplex PCR reads in MiXCR, one entry per CDR3 protein. The sample has around 500,000 distinct CDR3 sequences; under 15% are singletons. The source material was blood. Receptors were obtained from a woman aged 18 to 35 with Graves' hyperthyroidism. Both conserved end residues are part of each CDR3. The D gene is left open where the match is weak. Part of the rows lack a size; the others show once, few, many or a class for expanded clones.

D	V	size	J	DNA	CDR3
TRBD2	TRBV19	many	TRBJ2-1	TGTGCCAGTAGTCCAGAAGCACCGGGACTAGCGGGAGGAAATGAGCAGTTCTTC	CASSPEAPGLAGGNEQFF
NA	TRBV20-1	many	TRBJ1-2	TGCAGTGCTAGACCCCTCTCGGGAGTGGGCTATGGCTACACCTTC	CSARPLSGVGYGYTF
NA	TRBV29-1	NA	TRBJ1-5	TGCAGCGTTGTTTCCGGGGGCAATCAGCCCCAGCATTTT	CSVVSGGNQPQHF
TRBD2	TRBV20-1	few	TRBJ2-2	TGCAGTGCAACTAGCGGGAGCGAGACCGGGGAGCTGTTTTTT	CSATSGSETGELFF
TRBD2	TRBV19	NA	TRBJ2-7	TGTGCCAGTAGCACCCCCCTAGCGGGAGCCTACGAGCAGTACTTC	CASSTPLAGAYEQYF
NA	TRBV6-1	many	TRBJ2-2	TGTGCCAGCAGGGAGAACGGGAACACCGGGGAGCTGTTTTTT	CASRENGNTGELFF
NA	TRBV29-1	NA	TRBJ2-2	TGCGGCGCCGAAGGTTCCGGGTACACCGGGGAGCTGTTTTTT	CGAEGSGYTGELFF
TRBD1	TRBV15	many	TRBJ2-2	TGTGCCACCAGCCACACAGGGGGCGCGAACACCGGGGAGCTGTTTTTT	CATSHTGGANTGELFF
TRBD1	TRBV28	many	TRBJ2-7	TGTGCCAGCAGTCCAGGGACAGGGGGGGCGAGGGAGCAGTACTTC	CASSPGTGGAREQYF
NA	TRBV2	NA	TRBJ2-1	TGTGCCAGCAGTGAAGGTTTCCTAGCTAAGTTGAATGAGCAGTTCTTC	CASSEGFLAKLNEQFF
NA	TRBV3-1	many	TRBJ1-5	TGTGCCAGCAGCCCTTCCAGGGCAGTAAATCAGCCCCAGCATTTT	CASSPSRAVNQPQHF
NA	TRBV19	many	TRBJ1-1	TGTGCCACCAGTGGGAGGAACACTGAAGCTTTCTTT	CATSGRNTEAFF